The 26 T cell receptor beta chains reported below all come from one sample, sequenced in a study of molecular identifiers for immune sequencing clone quantification. Using its own MiXCR run on the PCR reads, TCRdb lists one record per CDR3 protein. The sample contains approximately 630,000 distinct CDR3 sequences, about 25% of which appear only once. Sequenced material: naive CD8+ T cells from blood, with Jurkat cell RNA spiked in. Indicated subset: FACS-sorted CD8+CD4-CCR7+CD45RA+ naive T cells. The receptors shown here come from a human donor in good health. Some libraries in this study had Jurkat cell RNA spiked in.

This clonotype was detected only a few times. The chain links TRBV19 to TRBJ1-5; the D gene is possibly TRBD1 (5 bases). Deletions cut 4 bases from V and 5 bases from J, with 18 bases between. The CDR3 totals 16 residues. Germline V gene data show CDR1 as LNHDA and CDR2 as SQIVND (reference sequence). As DNA, the CDR3 is TGTGCCAGTAGTAAACAACGGGAGAGGGGAGATCAGCCCCAGCATTTT. Its protein is CASSKQRERGDQPQHF.

This chain links TRBV27 with TRBJ2-2, with TRBD1 matching over 9 bases. After removal of 5 bases from V and 6 bases from J, the junction contained 7 bases not matched to a gene. The CDR3 has 15 residues. Germline CDR1 is MNHEY and CDR2 is SMNVEV (reference sequence). This CDR3 is CASSTGQGPAGELFF. Here the CDR3 DNA reads TGTGCCAGCAGTACAGGACAGGGGCCCGCCGGGGAGCTGTTTTTT.

This clonotype was recorded once. A much more abundant neighbour one base away suggests this may be a read error. V is TRBV9 and J is TRBJ1-1; 7 bases line up with TRBD1. In germline, CDR1 is SGDLS, CDR2 YYNGEE. J gave up 6 bases and V 4 bases, and 6 bases lay outside the gene matches. The CDR3 is 13 residues long. The CDR3 bases are TGTGCCAGCAGCCAGACAGGGAGTCCTGAAGCTTTCTTT. Protein product: CASSQTGSPEAFF.

This clonotype was detected many times. This chain connects TRBV24-1 to TRBJ2-3; TRBD2 matches at 11 bases. The CDR3 sequence is 18 residues long. Germline CDR1 reads KGHDR; CDR2 reads SFDVKD. Trimming at V came to 3 bases and at J to 2 bases, leaving 9 bases not matched to a gene. The CDR3 nucleotides are TGTGCCACCAGTGATAAATCCTCTAGCGGGGGGCCCACAGATACGCAGTATTTT. It codes for CATSDKSSSGGPTDTQYF.

For this clonotype: At one boundary the junction diverges from the germline segment, which might be a read error. This rearrangement joins TRBV14 to TRBJ2-2; D might be TRBD1 (5 bases). The CDR3 is 16 amino acids. Germline CDR1 is SGHDN and CDR2 is FVKESK. The CDR3 DNA follows: TGTGCCAGCGGCCACCGAGGACACCCGTTGACCGGGGAGCTGTTTTTT. Protein product: CASGHRGHPLTGELFF.

DNA of the CDR3: TGTGCCAGCAGCCAGACCGGGACACCAGAGACCCAGTACTTC. Translated, it gives CASSQTGTPETQYF. The V and J genes are TRBV12-3 or TRBV12-4 and TRBJ2-5, with a weak D call TRBD1 (6 bases). The CDR3 sequence is 14 residues long. The ends were cut back, 6 bases at V and 4 bases at J, with 15 bases in the middle.

About this clonotype itself: Its ends do not fully match the called genes, so a read error is possible. The chain links TRBV7-9 to TRBJ1-5, with a tentative D call TRBD1 (6 bases). CDR1 is SEHNR, CDR2 FQNEAQ, per germline (reference sequence). There are 12 residues in the CDR3. CDR3 nucleotide sequence: TGTGCCGGCAGCCAGGGGAGCCAGCCCCAGCATTTT. As protein: CAGSQGSQPQHF. The full variable domain, with the rest looked up from reference TRBV7-9 and TRBJ1-5, is DTGVSQNPRHKITKRGQNVTFRCDPISEHNRLYWYRQTLGQGPEFLTYFQNEAQLEKSRLLSDRFSAERPKGSFSTLEIQRTEQGDSAMYLCAGSQGSQPQHFGDGTRLSIL.

V usage is TRBV29-1 and J usage is TRBJ2-7; 9 nucleotides agree with TRBD2. The CDR3 has 16 residues. Germline V gene lookup returns CDR1 SQVTM and CDR2 ANQGSEA. The V and J ends lost 6 bases and 0 bases, in that order; junction bases with no gene match: 12. The CDR3 here is CSVTLSSGMSSYEQYF. The CDR3 nucleotides are TGCAGCGTCACACTCTCTAGCGGGATGAGCTCCTACGAGCAGTACTTC.

Many counts were recorded for this clonotype. The gene calls are TRBV7-9 and TRBJ2-5; D unresolved. V was trimmed by 4 bases and J by 5 bases, leaving 8 bases between them. This CDR3 spans 12 amino acids. Germline values: CDR1 SEHNR, CDR2 FQNEAQ (reference sequence). The CDR3 sequence: CASSSSTETQYF. CDR3 nucleotide sequence: TGTGCCAGCAGCTCCTCCACGGAGACCCAGTACTTC.

This clonotype has ten or more counts. The V gene is TRBV9, the J gene TRBJ1-1, with D tentatively TRBD1 (6 bases). The V gene's germline CDR1 is SGDLS and CDR2 YYNGEE. The CDR3 has 14 residues. V gave up 4 bases and J gave up 4 bases, with 14 bases separating them. CDR3 in amino acids: CASSPPGGATEAFF. The CDR3 DNA follows: TGTGCCAGCAGCCCCCCCGGGGGCGCCACTGAAGCTTTCTTT.

Details on this clonotype: A much bigger clone sits one base away, suggesting this may be a read error. This chain connects TRBV30 to TRBJ2-3, with 7 positions matching TRBD2. The CDR3 length is 15 residues. Germline lookup yields CDR1 GTSNPN and CDR2 SVGIG (reference sequence). The V gene end was trimmed by 1 base and the J gene end by 5 bases; junction bases not matched to a gene: 9. This CDR3 is CAWSAGAGRVDTQYF. The CDR3 DNA sequence: TGTGCCTGGAGTGCAGGAGCGGGGAGGGTAGATACGCAGTATTTT. The full variable domain, rest sourced from reference TRBV30 and TRBJ2-3, is SQTIHQWPATLVQPVGSPLSLECTVEGTSNPNLYWYRQAAGRGLQLLFYSVGIGQISSEVPQNLSASRPQDRQFILSSKKLLLSDSGFYLCAWSAGAGRVDTQYFGPGTRLTVL.

This clonotype was observed many times. The V gene is TRBV6-1, the J gene TRBJ1-5; no firm D call. Germline assignment: CDR1 MNHNS and CDR2 SASEGT. CDR3 size: 16 residues. Trimming took off 5 bases at V and 2 bases at J, with 16 bases between the two ends. CDR3 coding DNA: TGTGCCAGCAGTCATGGATTTGATGGAGGCAATCAGCCCCAGCATTTT. It codes for CASSHGFDGGNQPQHF.

This clonotype is a singleton in its sample. A read error is possible here, since a much larger clone lies one base away. CDR3 nucleotides: TGTGCCTTACGGAGAGGGCCATACAATGAGCAGTTCTTC. Its translation: CALRRGPYNEQFF. This sequence joins TRBV12-3 or TRBV12-4 and TRBJ2-1, with D tentatively TRBD2 (5 bases). V lost 11 bases to trimming and J lost 4 bases, with 15 bases between them. The CDR3 has 13 residues.

Concerning this clonotype: At one boundary the junction diverges from the germline segment, which might be a read error. Written as DNA, the CDR3 is TGTGCCAGCAGCGTAGCTACAAGCGGGCGGGTCTACGAGCGGTACTTC. Residues: CASSVATSGRVYERYF. The V call is TRBV9, the J call TRBJ2-7, with D maybe TRBD2 (6 bases). The germline V gene encodes CDR1 SGDLS and CDR2 YYNGEE. This CDR3 has 16 amino acids.

In the case of this clonotype: A junction end diverges from the germline sequence, so it may reflect a read error. This chain connects TRBV20-1 to TRBJ2-7, with D possibly TRBD2 on 6 matching bases. The CDR3 extends over 13 amino acids. Germline V gene data show CDR1 as DFQATT and CDR2 as SNEGSKA (reference sequence). The CDR3 spells CSADSPSEYERYF. The DNA of the CDR3 is TGCAGTGCCGACTCGCCTAGCGAGTACGAGCGGTACTTT.

This clonotype was detected many times. This chain joins TRBV6-2 or TRBV6-3 and TRBJ2-2; TRBD1 or TRBD2 may be the D gene (5 bases each). Per germline, CDR1 MNHEY and CDR2 SVGEGT. Trimming took 6 bases from V and 4 from J, leaving 12 bases between them. The length of the CDR3 is 14 residues. CDR3 bases: TGTGCCAGCAGAACGGGACGGCTCACCGGGGAGCTGTTTTTT. Its translation is CASRTGRLTGELFF.

Points on this clonotype: A much larger clone sits a single nucleotide away, making a read error possible. This chain joins TRBV7-9 and TRBJ1-1, with 7 bases fitting TRBD1. Germline CDR1 is SEHNR and CDR2 is FQNEAQ (reference sequence). This CDR3 has 15 amino acids. The trim removed 5 bases at V and 1 base at J, leaving 7 bases unmatched. DNA of the CDR3: TGTGCCAGCAGCGCACGGACAGGATCGAACACTGAAGCTTTCTTT. This encodes CASSARTGSNTEAFF.

In this sample, this clonotype turned up many times. The genes are TRBV5-4 and TRBJ2-7; no reliable D call. The CDR3 has 14 amino acids. V was trimmed by 2 bases and J by 2 bases, leaving 11 bases between them. Germline CDR1 and CDR2: SGHNT and YYREEE (reference sequence). CDR3 bases: TGTGCCAGCAGCTTCGCACTGCGGCCCTACGAGCAGTACTTC. This encodes CASSFALRPYEQYF.

In this sample, this clonotype turned up a few times. J is TRBJ2-3 and V is TRBV28, with 7 bases identical to TRBD1. With V trimmed by 6 bases and J by 3 bases, 9 bases remained unmatched. This CDR3 comprises 15 residues. Germline CDR1 MDHEN, CDR2 SYDVKM. The CDR3: CASSLRDRLTDTQYF. CDR3 sequence (DNA): TGTGCCAGCAGCCTCCGGGACAGACTTACAGATACGCAGTATTTT.

As regards this clonotype: This sequence may be a read error, since a much larger clone differs from it by one base. This chain connects TRBV4-1 to TRBJ2-1; 8 bases fit TRBD2. This CDR3 is 13 amino acids long. Germline V gives CDR1 MGHRA, CDR2 YSYEKL. The CDR3 loop is CASSQGEREWQIF. CDR3 coding DNA: TGCGCCAGCAGCCAAGGAGAGCGGGAGTGGCAGATCTTC.

This clonotype appeared once. The CDR3 DNA follows: TGTGCCAGTAGTCCTACAGGGCCGCCCCAGCATTTT. Its protein is CASSPTGPPQHF. The chain uses TRBV19 and TRBJ1-5, with D perhaps TRBD1 (6 bases). Germline CDR1 reads LNHDA; CDR2 reads SQIVND (reference sequence). The V end lost 5 bases, the J end lost 9 bases, and 11 bases lay between the germline ends. The CDR3 length is 12 residues.

With regard to this clonotype: This sequence may be a read error, since a much larger clone differs from it by one base. V and J are TRBV4-1 and TRBJ1-3; D is uncertain. The V gene's germline CDR1 is MGHRA and CDR2 YSYEKL. The CDR3 has 17 residues. The DNA for the CDR3 is TGCGCCAGCAGCCAAGAGCAGCAGGTCAGCTCTGGAAACCCCATATATTTT. This encodes CASSQEQQVSSGNPIYF.

This clonotype was observed a few times. The chain employs TRBV9 and TRBJ2-3, with 7 bases lining up with TRBD2. The germline gives CDR1 SGDLS, CDR2 YYNGEE. This CDR3 spans 16 amino acids. Trimming took 4 bases from V and 2 from J; bases not matched to a gene: 10. CDR3 amino acids: CASSPEGSGLTDTQYF. CDR3 DNA sequence: TGTGCCAGCAGCCCGGAGGGTAGCGGGCTCACAGATACGCAGTATTTT.

This clonotype was counted ten times or more. The gene calls are TRBV2 and TRBJ1-1; tentatively, D is TRBD1 (6 bases). The V and J ends lost 4 bases and 0 bases respectively, with 6 bases between them. This CDR3 spans 13 amino acids. CDR1 is SNHLY and CDR2 is FYNNEI in the germline V gene. The CDR3 region has the DNA TGTGCCAGCAGTGGGACAGTGAACACTGAAGCTTTCTTT. It encodes CASSGTVNTEAFF.

V usage is TRBV19 and J usage is TRBJ2-3, with TRBD2 as a possible D gene (7 bases). The CDR3 is 15 amino acids. Germline CDR1 and CDR2: LNHDA and SQIVND (reference sequence). V was clipped by 7 bases and J by 3 bases, with 17 bases between them. CDR3 protein: CASTHGGGRTDTQYF. In DNA, the CDR3 is TGTGCCAGTACCCATGGGGGGGGCCGGACAGATACGCAGTATTTT.

This clonotype has a handful of counts. The chain recombines TRBV7-6 with TRBJ2-7; 8 positions agree with TRBD1. J was trimmed by 1 base and V by 5 bases; bases with no gene match: 7. This CDR3 comprises 15 residues. CDR1 is SGHVS and CDR2 is FNYEAQ in the germline V gene. Written as DNA, the CDR3 is TGTGCCAGCAGCCGCGGGACAGGAGGATCCTACGAGCAGTACTTC. Its translation: CASSRGTGGSYEQYF.